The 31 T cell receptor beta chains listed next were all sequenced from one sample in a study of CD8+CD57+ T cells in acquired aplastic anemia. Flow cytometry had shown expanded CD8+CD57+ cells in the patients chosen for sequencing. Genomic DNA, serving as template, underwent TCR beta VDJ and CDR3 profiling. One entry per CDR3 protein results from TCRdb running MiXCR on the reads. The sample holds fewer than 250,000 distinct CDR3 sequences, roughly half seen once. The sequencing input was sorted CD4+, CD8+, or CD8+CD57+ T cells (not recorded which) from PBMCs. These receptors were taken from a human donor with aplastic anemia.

CDR3 region: CASSGQAVIGYGYTF. CDR3 DNA: TGTGCCAGCAGTGGACAGGCGGTTATCGGCTATGGCTACACCTTC. The gene calls are TRBV2 and TRBJ1-2; D is perhaps TRBD1 (6 bases). The ends were cut back, 4 bases at V and 4 bases at J, with 16 bases in the middle. Germline CDR1 is SNHLY and CDR2 is FYNNEI. The CDR3 is 15 amino acids.

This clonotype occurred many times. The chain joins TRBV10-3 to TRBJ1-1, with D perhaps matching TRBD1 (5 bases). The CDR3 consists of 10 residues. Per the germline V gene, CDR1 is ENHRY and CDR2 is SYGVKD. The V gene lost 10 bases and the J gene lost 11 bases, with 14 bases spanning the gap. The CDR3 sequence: CATGGTFAFF. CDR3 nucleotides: TGTGCCACCGGAGGGACTTTTGCTTTCTTT.

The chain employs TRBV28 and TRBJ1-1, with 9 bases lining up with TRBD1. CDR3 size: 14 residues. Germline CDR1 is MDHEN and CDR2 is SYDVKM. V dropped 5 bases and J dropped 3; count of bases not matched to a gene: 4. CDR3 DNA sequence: TGTGCCAGCAGTGAAGACAGGGGGTACACTGAAGCTTTCTTT. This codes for CASSEDRGYTEAFF.

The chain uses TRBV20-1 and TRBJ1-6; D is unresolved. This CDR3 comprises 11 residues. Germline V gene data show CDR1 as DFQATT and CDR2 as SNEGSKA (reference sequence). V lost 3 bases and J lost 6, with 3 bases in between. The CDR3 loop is CSASPNSPLHF. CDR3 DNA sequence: TGCAGTGCTAGTCCTAATTCACCCCTCCACTTT.

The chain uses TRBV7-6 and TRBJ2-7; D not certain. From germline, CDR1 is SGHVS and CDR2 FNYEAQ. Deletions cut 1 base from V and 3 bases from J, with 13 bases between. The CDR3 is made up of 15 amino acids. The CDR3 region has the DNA TGTGCCAGCAGCTTAGGCCCGGGTGTAATCTACGAGCAGTACTTC. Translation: CASSLGPGVIYEQYF.

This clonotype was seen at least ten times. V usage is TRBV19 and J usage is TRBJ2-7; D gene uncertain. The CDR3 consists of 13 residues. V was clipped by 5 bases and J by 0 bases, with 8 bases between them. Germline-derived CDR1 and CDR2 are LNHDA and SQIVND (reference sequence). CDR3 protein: CASSSAGSYEQYF. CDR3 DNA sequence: TGTGCCAGTAGTTCCGCCGGCTCCTACGAGCAGTACTTC.

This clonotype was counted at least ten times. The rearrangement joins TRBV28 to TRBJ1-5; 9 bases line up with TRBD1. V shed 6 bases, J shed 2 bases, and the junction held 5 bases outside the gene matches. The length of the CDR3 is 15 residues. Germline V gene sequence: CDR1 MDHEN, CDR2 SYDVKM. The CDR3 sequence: CASRETGGRNQPQHF. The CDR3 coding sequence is TGTGCCAGCAGAGAGACAGGGGGTCGCAATCAGCCCCAGCATTTT.

CDR3 region: CASSLPVKVYGYTF. The CDR3 DNA sequence: TGTGCCAGCAGCCTGCCGGTCAAGGTCTATGGCTACACCTTC. The chain employs TRBV12-3 or TRBV12-4 and TRBJ1-2, with unresolved D. V was pared by 6 bases and J by 4 bases, with 15 bases between. This CDR3 has 14 amino acids.

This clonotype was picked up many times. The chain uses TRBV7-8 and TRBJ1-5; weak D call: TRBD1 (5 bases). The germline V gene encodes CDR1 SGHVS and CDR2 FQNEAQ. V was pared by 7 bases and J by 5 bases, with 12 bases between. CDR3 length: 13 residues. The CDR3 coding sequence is TGTGCCAGCACCACTGAGGGGTATCAGCCCCAGCATTTT. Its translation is CASTTEGYQPQHF.

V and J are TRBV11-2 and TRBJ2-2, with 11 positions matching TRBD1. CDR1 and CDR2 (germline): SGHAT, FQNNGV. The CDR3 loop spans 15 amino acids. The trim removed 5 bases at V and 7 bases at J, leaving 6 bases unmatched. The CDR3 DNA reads TGTGCCAGCAGCCCCGGGACAGGGGGTGGCGGGGAGCTGTTTTTT. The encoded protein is CASSPGTGGGGELFF.

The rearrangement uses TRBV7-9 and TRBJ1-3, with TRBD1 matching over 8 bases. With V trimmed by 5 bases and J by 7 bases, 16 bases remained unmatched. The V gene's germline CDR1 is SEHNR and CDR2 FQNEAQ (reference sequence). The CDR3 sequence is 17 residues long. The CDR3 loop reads CASSQGTGLDTVNTIYF. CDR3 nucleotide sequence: TGTGCCAGCAGCCAAGGGACAGGCTTAGATACTGTTAACACCATATATTTT.

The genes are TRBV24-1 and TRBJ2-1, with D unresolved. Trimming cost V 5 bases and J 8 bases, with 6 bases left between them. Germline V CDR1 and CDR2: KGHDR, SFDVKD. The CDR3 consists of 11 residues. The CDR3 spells CATSVAHEQFF. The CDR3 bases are TGTGCCACCAGTGTTGCGCATGAGCAGTTCTTC.

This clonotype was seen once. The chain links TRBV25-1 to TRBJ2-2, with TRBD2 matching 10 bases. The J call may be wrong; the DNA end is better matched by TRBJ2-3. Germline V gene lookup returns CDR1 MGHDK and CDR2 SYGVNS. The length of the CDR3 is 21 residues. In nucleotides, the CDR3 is TGTGCCAGCAGTCGCGCCTACGGGTGGGCTAGCGGGAGTAAAATTACAGATACGCAGTATTTT. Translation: CASSRAYGWASGSKITDTQYF.

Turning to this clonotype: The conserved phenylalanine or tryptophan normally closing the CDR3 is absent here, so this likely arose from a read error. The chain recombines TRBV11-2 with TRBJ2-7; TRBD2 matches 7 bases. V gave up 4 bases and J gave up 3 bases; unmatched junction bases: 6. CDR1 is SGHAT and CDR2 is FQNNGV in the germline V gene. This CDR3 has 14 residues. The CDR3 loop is CASSSLAGVYEQYL. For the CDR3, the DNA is TGTGCCAGCAGCTCCTTGGCGGGGGTCTACGAGCAGTACCTC.

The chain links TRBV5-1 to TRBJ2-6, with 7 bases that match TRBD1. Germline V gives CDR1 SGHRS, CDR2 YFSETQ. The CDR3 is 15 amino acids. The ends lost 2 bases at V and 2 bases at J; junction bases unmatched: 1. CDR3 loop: CASSFTGAGANVLTF. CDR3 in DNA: TGCGCCAGCAGCTTTACAGGGGCTGGGGCCAACGTCCTGACTTTC.

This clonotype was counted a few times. The CDR3 sequence is CASSRDTNQPQHF. Here the CDR3 DNA reads TGTGCCAGCAGCAGGGACACCAATCAGCCCCAGCATTTT. This rearrangement joins TRBV7-2 to TRBJ1-5, with D maybe TRBD1 (6 bases). There are 13 residues in the CDR3. Germline-derived CDR1 and CDR2 are SGHTA and FQGNSA. V was trimmed by 5 bases and J by 3 bases, leaving 8 bases between them.

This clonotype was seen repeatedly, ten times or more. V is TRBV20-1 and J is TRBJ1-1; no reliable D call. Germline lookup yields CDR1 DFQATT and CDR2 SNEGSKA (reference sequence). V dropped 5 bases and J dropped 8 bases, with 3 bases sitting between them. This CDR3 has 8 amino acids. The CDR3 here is CSASEAFF. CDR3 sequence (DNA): TGCAGTGCTTCCGAAGCTTTCTTT.

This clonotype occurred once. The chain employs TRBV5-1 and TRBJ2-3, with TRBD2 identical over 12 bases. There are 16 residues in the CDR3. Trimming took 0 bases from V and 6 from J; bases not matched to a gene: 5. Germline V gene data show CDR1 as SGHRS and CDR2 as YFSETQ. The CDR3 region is CASSLAGTSGRDTQYF. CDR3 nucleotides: TGCGCCAGCAGCTTGGCCGGGACTAGCGGGCGGGATACGCAGTATTTT.

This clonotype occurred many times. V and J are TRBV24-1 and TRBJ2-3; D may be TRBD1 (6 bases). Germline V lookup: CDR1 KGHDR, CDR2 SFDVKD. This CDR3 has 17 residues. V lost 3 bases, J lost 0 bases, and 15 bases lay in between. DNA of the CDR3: TGTGCCACCAGTGATGACCACAGGGAGACTAGCACAGATACGCAGTATTTT. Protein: CATSDDHRETSTDTQYF.

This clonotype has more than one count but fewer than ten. Here the CDR3 DNA reads TGCGCCAGCAGCCAAGTTGCCTTAGCGGGGGGATCGAACACCGGGGAGCTGTTTTTT. It specifies CASSQVALAGGSNTGELFF. The chain links TRBV4-3 to TRBJ2-2; 10 positions match TRBD2. With V trimmed by 1 base and J by 0 bases, 8 bases remained unmatched. From germline, CDR1 is LGHNA and CDR2 YSLEER. The length of the CDR3 is 19 residues.

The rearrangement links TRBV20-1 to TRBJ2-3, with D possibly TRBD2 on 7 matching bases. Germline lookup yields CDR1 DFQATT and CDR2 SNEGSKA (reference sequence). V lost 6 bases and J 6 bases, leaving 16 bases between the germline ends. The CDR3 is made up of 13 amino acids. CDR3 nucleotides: TGCAGTGCGACGGGGGGCGGGGCGGATACGCAGTATTTT. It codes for CSATGGGADTQYF.

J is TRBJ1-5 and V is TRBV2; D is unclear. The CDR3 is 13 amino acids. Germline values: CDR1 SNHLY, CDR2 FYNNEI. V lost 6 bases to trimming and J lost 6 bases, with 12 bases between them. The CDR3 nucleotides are TGTGCCAGCAGGGCGGACTCCGGTCAGCCCCAGCATTTT. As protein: CASRADSGQPQHF.

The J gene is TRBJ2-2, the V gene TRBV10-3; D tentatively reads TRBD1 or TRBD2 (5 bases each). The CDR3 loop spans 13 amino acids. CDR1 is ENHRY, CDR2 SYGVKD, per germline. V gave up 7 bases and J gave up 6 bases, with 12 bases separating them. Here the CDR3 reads CAIMVRDAGELFF. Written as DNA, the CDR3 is TGTGCCATCATGGTACGGGACGCCGGGGAGCTGTTTTTT.

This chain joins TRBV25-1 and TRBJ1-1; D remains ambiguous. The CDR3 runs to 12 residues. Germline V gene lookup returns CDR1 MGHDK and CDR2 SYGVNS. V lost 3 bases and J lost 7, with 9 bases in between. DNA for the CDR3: TGTGCCAGCAGTGATCCCAGTTATGAAGCTTTCTTT. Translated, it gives CASSDPSYEAFF.

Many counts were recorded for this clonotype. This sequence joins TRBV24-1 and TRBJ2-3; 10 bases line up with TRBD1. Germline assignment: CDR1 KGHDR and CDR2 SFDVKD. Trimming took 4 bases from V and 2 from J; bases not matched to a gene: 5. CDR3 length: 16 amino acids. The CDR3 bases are TGTGCCACCAGTGACCGGACAGGGGGATCCACAGATACGCAGTATTTT. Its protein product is CATSDRTGGSTDTQYF.

CDR3 protein: CASNKAQRSSGANVLTF. The DNA for the CDR3 is TGTGCCAGTAACAAAGCGCAGCGGAGCTCTGGGGCCAACGTCCTGACTTTC. The rearrangement links TRBV19 to TRBJ2-6; possible D gene TRBD2, 5 bases. The germline V and J ends were trimmed by 7 bases and 0 bases, with 16 bases remaining between them. This CDR3 contains 17 residues. CDR1 is LNHDA, CDR2 SQIVND, per germline (reference sequence).

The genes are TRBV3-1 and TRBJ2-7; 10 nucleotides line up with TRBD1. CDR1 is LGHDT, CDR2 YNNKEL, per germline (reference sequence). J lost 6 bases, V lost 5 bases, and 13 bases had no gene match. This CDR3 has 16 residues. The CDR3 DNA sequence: TGTGCCAGCAGCAACCTACCGGGACAGGGGTTGGTCGAGCAGTACTTC. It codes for CASSNLPGQGLVEQYF.

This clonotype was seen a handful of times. CDR3 protein: CASSPRQRASEAFF. The CDR3 DNA reads as TGCGCCAGCAGCCCCCGACAGAGGGCAAGTGAAGCTTTCTTT. This chain links TRBV4-1 with TRBJ1-1; tentatively, D is TRBD1 (5 bases). Deletions cut 4 bases from V and 7 bases from J, with 16 bases between. The CDR3 contains 14 residues. The germline gives CDR1 MGHRA, CDR2 YSYEKL.

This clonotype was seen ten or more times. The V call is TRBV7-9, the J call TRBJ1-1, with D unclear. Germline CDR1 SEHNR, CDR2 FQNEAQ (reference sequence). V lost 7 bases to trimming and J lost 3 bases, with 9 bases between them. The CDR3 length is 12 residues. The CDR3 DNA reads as TGTGCCAGCACCCTCGGTTACACTGAAGCTTTCTTT. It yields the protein CASTLGYTEAFF.

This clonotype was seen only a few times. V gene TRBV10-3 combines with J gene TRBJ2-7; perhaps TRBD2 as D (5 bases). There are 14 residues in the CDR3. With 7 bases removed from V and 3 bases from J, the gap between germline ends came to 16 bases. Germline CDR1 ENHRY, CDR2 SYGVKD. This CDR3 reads CAIMGAPRSYEQYF. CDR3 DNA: TGTGCCATCATGGGAGCACCCCGCAGCTACGAGCAGTACTTC.

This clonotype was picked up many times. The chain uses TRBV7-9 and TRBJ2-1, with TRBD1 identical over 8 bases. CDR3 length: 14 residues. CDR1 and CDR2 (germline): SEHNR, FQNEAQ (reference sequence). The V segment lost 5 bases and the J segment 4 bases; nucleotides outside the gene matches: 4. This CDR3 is CASSPRDRYNEQFF. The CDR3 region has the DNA TGTGCCAGCAGCCCCCGGGACAGGTACAATGAGCAGTTCTTC.